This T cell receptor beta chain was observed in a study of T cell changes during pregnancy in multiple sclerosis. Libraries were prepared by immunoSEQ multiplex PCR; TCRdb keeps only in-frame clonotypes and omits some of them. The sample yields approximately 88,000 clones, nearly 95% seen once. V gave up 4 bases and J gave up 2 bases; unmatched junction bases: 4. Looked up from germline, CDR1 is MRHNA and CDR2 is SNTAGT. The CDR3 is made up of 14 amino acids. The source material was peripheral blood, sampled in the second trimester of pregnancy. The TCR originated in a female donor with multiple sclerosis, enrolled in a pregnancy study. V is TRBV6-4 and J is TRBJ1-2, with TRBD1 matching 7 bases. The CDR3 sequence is CASSATTGNYGYTF. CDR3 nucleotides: TGTGCCAGCAGTGCAACGACAGGGAACTATGGCTACACCTTC.